These T cell receptor beta chains were read from a single sample in a study of blood T cell repertoires in COVID-19. Using immunoSEQ multiplex PCR, the repertoire was profiled, and TCRdb retains in-frame clones only, with some absent. This repertoire shows over 200,000 clones, around 86% found once; its top ten account for about 10%. The sequenced sample was peripheral blood. These receptors came from a man aged 35 to 55 who had recovered from COVID-19. Both conserved end residues are part of each CDR3. A D gene is named only where the DNA matches it firmly. Only part of the rows carry a size: once, few, many, or a class if the clone is expanded.

TRBV2	14	.	.	TRBJ1-1	CASSPGSKNTEAFF	TGTGCCAGCAGTCCCGGGAGTAAGAACACTGAAGCTTTCTTT
TRBV19	14	.	TRBD1	TRBJ2-2	CASSRDRVTGELFF	TGTGCCAGTAGTAGGGACAGAGTCACCGGGGAGCTGTTTTTT
TRBV10-3	15	.	TRBD1	TRBJ1-2	CAISPRGQTNYGYTF	TGTGCCATCAGCCCAAGGGGACAGACTAACTATGGCTACACCTTC
TRBV14	15	few	.	TRBJ1-1	CASSQDPPGRAEAFF	TGTGCCAGCAGCCAAGATCCGCCGGGGAGGGCTGAAGCTTTCTTT
TRBV27	14	.	TRBD1	TRBJ2-7	CASSLADRGYEQYF	TGTGCCAGCAGTCTGGCGGACAGGGGCTACGAGCAGTACTTC
TRBV2	15	.	TRBD1	TRBJ2-3	CASSLAGGRTDTQYF	TGTGCCAGCTCTTTGGCAGGGGGCAGAACAGATACGCAGTATTTT
TRBV14	13	.	.	TRBJ1-5	CASSLKTNQPQHF	TGTGCCAGCAGCCTTAAGACTAATCAGCCCCAGCATTTT
TRBV5-1	18	.	TRBD2	TRBJ2-1	CASSLEGGGAPTYNEQFF	TGCGCCAGCAGCTTGGAGGGCGGGGGGGCCCCCACCTACAATGAGCAGTTCTTC
TRBV11-2	15	once	TRBD1	TRBJ2-7	CASSLVRGPPYEQYF	TGTGCCAGCAGCTTAGTGAGGGGGCCCCCCTACGAGCAGTACTTC
TRBV7-2	14	.	TRBD1	TRBJ1-1	CASSRNRGNTEAFF	TGTGCCAGCAGCAGAAACAGGGGGAACACTGAAGCTTTCTTT
TRBV7-2	14	.	.	TRBJ2-7	CASSLGQSSYEQYF	TGTGCCAGCAGCTTAGGACAGAGCTCCTACGAGCAGTACTTC
TRBV25-1	10	.	TRBD1	TRBJ2-7	CASKGQVQYF	TGTGCCAGCAAGGGACAGGTCCAGTACTTC
TRBV3-1/TRBV3-2	17	.	.	TRBJ1-1	CASSQEETILRNTEAFF	TGTGCCAGCAGCCAAGAAGAAACGATCCTGAGGAACACTGAAGCTTTCTTT
TRBV30	15	.	.	TRBJ1-4	CAWSVGNSGNEKLFF	TGTGCCTGGAGTGTAGGGAACTCGGGGAATGAAAAACTGTTTTTT
TRBV30	13	.	.	TRBJ1-2	CAWSSGTNYGYTF	TGTGCCTGGAGCTCCGGGACTAACTATGGCTACACCTTC
TRBV5-1	17	.	.	TRBJ1-1	CASSLLGGDTLNTEAFF	TGCGCCAGCAGCTTGCTTGGGGGCGATACGTTGAACACTGAAGCTTTCTTT
TRBV29-1	14	many	.	TRBJ1-2	CSAGGGPPSSGYTF	TGCAGCGCCGGGGGTGGCCCTCCGAGCAGTGGCTACACCTTC
TRBV29-1	13	.	.	TRBJ2-2	CSVDRGSTGELFF	TGCAGCGTTGATAGGGGGAGCACCGGGGAGCTGTTTTTT
TRBV30	14	.	.	TRBJ1-2	CAWSVHGAPYGYTF	TGTGCCTGGAGTGTACATGGAGCCCCCTATGGCTACACCTTC
TRBV27	16	.	TRBD1	TRBJ2-7	CASRPNVRTGSGEQYF	TGTGCCAGCAGGCCTAATGTTAGGACAGGGAGTGGCGAGCAGTACTTC
TRBV7-9	12	.	.	TRBJ2-7	CASSLLGDLQYF	TGTGCCAGCAGCTTATTAGGGGATCTGCAGTACTTC
TRBV12-3/TRBV12-4	12	.	.	TRBJ1-2	CASRNVAGGYTF	TGTGCCAGCAGGAACGTAGCCGGTGGCTACACCTTC
TRBV9	14	few	.	TRBJ1-4	CASSVGEGNEKLFF	TGTGCCAGCAGCGTGGGGGAGGGGAATGAAAAACTGTTTTTT
TRBV4-3	16	.	TRBD1	TRBJ2-7	CASSLLVGGSSYEQYF	TGCGCCAGCAGCCTCCTCGTAGGGGGCAGCTCCTACGAGCAGTACTTC
TRBV7-6	13	.	.	TRBJ1-1	CASSLVRNTEAFF	TGTGCCAGCAGCTTAGTGCGAAACACTGAAGCTTTCTTT